This record covers a single TCR beta chain. Its antigen is as yet unknown. These data are taken from a study of shared clonotypes between healthy human individuals. In the source study's methods: As immunoSEQ supplied junction-only sequences (without quality scores), filtering differed. Assay: immunoSEQ multiplex PCR; the TCRdb copy retains only in-frame clones and omits some. V, J and clone size were drawn from that table, and D and trimming were deduced from the DNA. The table includes roughly 2 million clones, 85% to 95% detected once. This CDR3 is built from 15 residues. Trimming pared 3 bases from V and 2 bases from J, leaving 12 bases between. Germline assignment: CDR1 SGHAT and CDR2 FQNNGV. Findings and limits, study-wide: Clonotype sharing across a few donors was observed for 5% to 6.5% of naive CD4 clonotypes. Clonotypes not shared had lower generation probabilities than those common to all four donors.

The rearrangement joins TRBV11-2 to TRBJ2-3, with a possible D match to TRBD2 (5 bases). The receptor comes from a young man in good health. Input material: naive CD4+ T cells sorted from blood. The subset: CD45RA+ positively selected. DNA for the CDR3: TGTGCCAGCAGCTTTTACGGGATGGACACAGATACGCAGTATTTT. It yields the protein CASSFYGMDTDTQYF.